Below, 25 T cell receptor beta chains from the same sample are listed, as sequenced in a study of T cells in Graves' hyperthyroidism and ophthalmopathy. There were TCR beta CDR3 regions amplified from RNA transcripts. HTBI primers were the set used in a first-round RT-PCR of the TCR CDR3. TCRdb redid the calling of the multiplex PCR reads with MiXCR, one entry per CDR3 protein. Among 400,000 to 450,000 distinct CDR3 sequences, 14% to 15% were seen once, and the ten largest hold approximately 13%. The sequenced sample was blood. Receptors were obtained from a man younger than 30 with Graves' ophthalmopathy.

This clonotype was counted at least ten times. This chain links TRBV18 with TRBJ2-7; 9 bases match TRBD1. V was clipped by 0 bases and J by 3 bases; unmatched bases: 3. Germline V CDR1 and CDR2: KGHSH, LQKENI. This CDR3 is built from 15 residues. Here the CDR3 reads CASSPPTDRGYEQYF. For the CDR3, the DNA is TGTGCCAGCTCACCACCTACGGACAGGGGCTACGAGCAGTACTTC.

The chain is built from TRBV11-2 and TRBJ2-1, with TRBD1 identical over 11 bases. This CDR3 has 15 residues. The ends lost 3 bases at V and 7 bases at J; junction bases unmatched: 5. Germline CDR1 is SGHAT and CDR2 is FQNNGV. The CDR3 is CASSFGQGAVNEQFF. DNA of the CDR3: TGTGCCAGCAGCTTTGGACAGGGGGCTGTTAATGAGCAGTTCTTC.

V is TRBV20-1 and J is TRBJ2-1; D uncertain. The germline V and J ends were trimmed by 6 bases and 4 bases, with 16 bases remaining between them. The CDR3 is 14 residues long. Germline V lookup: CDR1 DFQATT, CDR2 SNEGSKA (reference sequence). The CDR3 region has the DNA TGCAGTGCCCTACACCCCCACATTTACAATGAGCAGTTCTTC. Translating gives CSALHPHIYNEQFF.

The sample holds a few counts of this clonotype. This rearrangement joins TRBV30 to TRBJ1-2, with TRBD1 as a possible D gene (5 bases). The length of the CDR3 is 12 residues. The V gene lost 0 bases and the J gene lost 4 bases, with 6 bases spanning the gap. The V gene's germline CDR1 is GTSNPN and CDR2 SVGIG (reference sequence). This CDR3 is CAWSVQGYGYTF. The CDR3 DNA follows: TGTGCCTGGAGTGTGCAGGGCTATGGCTACACCTTC.

In nucleotides, the CDR3 is TGTGCCAGCAGTTACTCCTTTAAGGGAAATGAGCAGTTCTTC. It translates to CASSYSFKGNEQFF. The rearrangement joins TRBV6-2 or TRBV6-3 to TRBJ2-1; D call uncertain. Germline assignment: CDR1 MNHEY and CDR2 SVGEGT. The CDR3 has 14 amino acids. V gave up 0 bases and J gave up 7 bases, with 10 bases separating them.

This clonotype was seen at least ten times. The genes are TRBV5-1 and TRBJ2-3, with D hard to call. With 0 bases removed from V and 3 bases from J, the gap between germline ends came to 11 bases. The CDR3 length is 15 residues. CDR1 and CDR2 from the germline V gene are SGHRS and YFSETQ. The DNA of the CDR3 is TGCGCCAGCAGCTTGGCCAACGGTGGAACAGATACGCAGTATTTT. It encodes CASSLANGGTDTQYF.

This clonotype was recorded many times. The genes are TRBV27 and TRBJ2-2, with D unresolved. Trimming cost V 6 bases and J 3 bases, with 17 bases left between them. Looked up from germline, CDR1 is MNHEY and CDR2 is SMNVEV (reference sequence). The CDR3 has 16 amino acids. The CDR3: CASSPRAPRDTGELFF. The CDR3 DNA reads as TGTGCCAGCAGCCCTAGGGCCCCACGAGACACCGGGGAGCTGTTTTTT.

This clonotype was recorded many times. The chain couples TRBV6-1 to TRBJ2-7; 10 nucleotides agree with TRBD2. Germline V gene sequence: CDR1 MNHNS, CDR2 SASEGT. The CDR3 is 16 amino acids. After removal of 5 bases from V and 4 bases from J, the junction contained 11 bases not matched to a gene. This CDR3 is CASSLEQTSGEYEQYF. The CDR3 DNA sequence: TGTGCCAGCAGTCTTGAGCAAACTAGCGGGGAGTACGAGCAGTACTTC.

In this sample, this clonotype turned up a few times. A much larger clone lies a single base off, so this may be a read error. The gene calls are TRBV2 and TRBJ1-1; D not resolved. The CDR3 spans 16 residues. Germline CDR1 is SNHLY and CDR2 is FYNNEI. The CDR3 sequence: CVSSPGAQIRGTEAFF. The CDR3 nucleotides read TGTGTCAGCAGCCCCGGAGCCCAAATCCGCGGCACTGAAGCTTTCTTT. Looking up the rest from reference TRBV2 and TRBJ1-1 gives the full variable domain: EPEVTQTPSHQVTQMGQEVILRCVPISNHLYFYWYRQILGQKVEFLVSFYNNEISEKSEIFDDQFSVERPDGSNFTLKIRSTKLEDSAMYFCVSSPGAQIRGTEAFFGQGTRLTVV.

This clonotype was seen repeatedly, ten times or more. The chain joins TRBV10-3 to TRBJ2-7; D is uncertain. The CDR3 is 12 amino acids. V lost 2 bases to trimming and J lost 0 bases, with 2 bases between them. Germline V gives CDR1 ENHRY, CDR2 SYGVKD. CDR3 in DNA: TGTGCCATCAGTGAGAGCTCCTACGAGCAGTACTTC. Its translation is CAISESSYEQYF.

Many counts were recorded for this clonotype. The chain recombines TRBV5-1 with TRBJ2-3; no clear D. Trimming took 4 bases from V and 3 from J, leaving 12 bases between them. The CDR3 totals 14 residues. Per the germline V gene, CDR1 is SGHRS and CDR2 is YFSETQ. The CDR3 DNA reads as TGCGCCAGCAGCCCGCTGGGTCCAACAGATACGCAGTATTTT. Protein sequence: CASSPLGPTDTQYF.

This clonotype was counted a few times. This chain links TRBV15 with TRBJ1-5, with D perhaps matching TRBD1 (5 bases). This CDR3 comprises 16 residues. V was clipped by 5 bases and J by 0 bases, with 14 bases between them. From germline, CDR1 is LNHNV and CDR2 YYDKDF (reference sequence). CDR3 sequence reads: CATSGAEWYSNQPQHF. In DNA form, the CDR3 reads TGTGCCACCAGCGGGGCAGAATGGTATAGCAATCAGCCCCAGCATTTT.

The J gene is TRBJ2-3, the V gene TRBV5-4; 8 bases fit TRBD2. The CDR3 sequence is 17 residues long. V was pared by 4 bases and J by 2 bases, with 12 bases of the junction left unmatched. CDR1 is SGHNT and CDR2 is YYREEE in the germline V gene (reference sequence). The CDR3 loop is CASSPGGRGMDTDTQYF. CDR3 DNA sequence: TGTGCCAGCAGCCCGGGAGGGCGCGGGATGGACACAGATACGCAGTATTTT. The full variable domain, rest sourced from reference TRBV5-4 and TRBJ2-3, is ETGVTQSPTHLIKTRGQQVTLRCSSQSGHNTVSWYQQALGQGPQFIFQYYREEENGRGNFPPRFSGLQFPNYSSELNVNALELDDSALYLCASSPGGRGMDTDTQYFGPGTRLTVL.

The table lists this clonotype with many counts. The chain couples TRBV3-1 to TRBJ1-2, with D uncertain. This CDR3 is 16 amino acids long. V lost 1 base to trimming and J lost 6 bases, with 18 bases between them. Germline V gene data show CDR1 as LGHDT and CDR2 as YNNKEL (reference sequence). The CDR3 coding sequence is TGTGCCAGCAGCCAAGCCCGTTTGGGTGTAGGAGATGGCTACACCTTC. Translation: CASSQARLGVGDGYTF.

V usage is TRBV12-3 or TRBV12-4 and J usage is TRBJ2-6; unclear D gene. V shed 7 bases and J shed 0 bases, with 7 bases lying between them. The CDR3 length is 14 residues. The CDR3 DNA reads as TGTGCCAGCATTCCAGACTCTGGGGCCAACGTCCTGACTTTC. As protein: CASIPDSGANVLTF.

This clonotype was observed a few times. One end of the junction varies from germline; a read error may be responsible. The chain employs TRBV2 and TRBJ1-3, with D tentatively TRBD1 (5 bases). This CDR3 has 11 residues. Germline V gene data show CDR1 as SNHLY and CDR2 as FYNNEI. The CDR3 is CASSEAGTLSF. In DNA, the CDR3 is TGTGCCAGCAGTGAAGCCGGGACCCTATCTTTT.

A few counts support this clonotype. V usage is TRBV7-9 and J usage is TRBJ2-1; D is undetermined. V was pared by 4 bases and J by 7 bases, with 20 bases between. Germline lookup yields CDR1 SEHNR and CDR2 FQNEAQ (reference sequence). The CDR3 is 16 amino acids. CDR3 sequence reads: CASSSVSHHPRNEQFF. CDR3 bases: TGTGCCAGCAGCTCCGTTTCCCATCACCCTCGGAATGAGCAGTTCTTC. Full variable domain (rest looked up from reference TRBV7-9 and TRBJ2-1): DTGVSQNPRHKITKRGQNVTFRCDPISEHNRLYWYRQTLGQGPEFLTYFQNEAQLEKSRLLSDRFSAERPKGSFSTLEIQRTEQGDSAMYLCASSSVSHHPRNEQFFGPGTRLTVL.

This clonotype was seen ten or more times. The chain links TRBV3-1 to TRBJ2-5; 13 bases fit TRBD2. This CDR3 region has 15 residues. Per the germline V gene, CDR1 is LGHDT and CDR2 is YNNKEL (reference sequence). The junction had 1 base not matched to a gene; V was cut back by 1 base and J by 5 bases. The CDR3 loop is CASSQGTSGSETQYF. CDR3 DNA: TGTGCCAGCAGCCAAGGGACTAGCGGGAGCGAGACCCAGTACTTC.

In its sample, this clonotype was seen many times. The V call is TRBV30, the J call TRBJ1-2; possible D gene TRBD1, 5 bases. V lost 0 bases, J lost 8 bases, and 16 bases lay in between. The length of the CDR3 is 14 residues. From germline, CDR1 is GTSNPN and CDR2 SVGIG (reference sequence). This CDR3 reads CAWSVGVGLYGYTF. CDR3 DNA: TGTGCCTGGAGTGTAGGTGTGGGGCTCTACGGCTACACCTTC.

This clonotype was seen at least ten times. The CDR3 bases are TGTGCCAGCAGGGACGGACTAGCGGGAGGGGAGACCCAGTACTTC. Its translation: CASRDGLAGGETQYF. The chain uses TRBV2 and TRBJ2-5, with TRBD2 matching over 15 bases. The V gene end was trimmed by 6 bases and the J gene end by 5 bases; junction bases not matched to a gene: 4. This CDR3 is 15 amino acids long. Germline V gene data show CDR1 as SNHLY and CDR2 as FYNNEI.

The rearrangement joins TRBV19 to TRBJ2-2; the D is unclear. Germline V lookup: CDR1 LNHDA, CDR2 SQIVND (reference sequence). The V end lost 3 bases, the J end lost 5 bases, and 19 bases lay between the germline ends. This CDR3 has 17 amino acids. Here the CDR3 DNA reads TGTGCCAGTAGTATGCTTGACGGATCACTTGGAACCGGGGAGCTGTTTTTT. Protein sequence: CASSMLDGSLGTGELFF. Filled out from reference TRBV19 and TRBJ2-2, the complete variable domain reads DGGITQSPKYLFRKEGQNVTLSCEQNLNHDAMYWYRQDPGQGLRLIYYSQIVNDFQKGDIAEGYSVSREKKESFPLTVTSAQKNPTAFYLCASSMLDGSLGTGELFFGEGSRLTVL.

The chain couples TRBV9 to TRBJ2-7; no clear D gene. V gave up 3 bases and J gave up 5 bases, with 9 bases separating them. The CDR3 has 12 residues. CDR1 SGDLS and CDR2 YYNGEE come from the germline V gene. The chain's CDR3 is CASSGGSHEQYF. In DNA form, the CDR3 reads TGTGCCAGCAGCGGTGGAAGCCACGAGCAGTACTTC.

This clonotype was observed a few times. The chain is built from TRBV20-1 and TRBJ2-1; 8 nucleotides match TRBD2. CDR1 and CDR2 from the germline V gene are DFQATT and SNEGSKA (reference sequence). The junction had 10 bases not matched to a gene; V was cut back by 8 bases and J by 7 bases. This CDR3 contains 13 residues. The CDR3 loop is CSLEGTRPNEQFF. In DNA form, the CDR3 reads TGCAGTTTGGAAGGGACTAGACCTAATGAGCAGTTCTTC.

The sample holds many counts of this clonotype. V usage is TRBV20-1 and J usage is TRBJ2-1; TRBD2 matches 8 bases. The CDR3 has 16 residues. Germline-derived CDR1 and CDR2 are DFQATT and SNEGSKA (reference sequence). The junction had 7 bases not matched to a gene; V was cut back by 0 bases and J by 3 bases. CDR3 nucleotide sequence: TGCAGTGCTAGAGAATTCACTAGCGGAGACTACAATGAGCAGTTCTTC. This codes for CSAREFTSGDYNEQFF.

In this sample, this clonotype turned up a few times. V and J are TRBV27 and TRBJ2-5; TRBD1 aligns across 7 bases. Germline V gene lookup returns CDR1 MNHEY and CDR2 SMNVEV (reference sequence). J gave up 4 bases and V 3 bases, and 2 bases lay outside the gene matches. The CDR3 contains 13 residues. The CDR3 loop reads CASSFTGAETQYF. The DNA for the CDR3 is TGTGCCAGCAGTTTTACAGGGGCAGAGACCCAGTACTTC.